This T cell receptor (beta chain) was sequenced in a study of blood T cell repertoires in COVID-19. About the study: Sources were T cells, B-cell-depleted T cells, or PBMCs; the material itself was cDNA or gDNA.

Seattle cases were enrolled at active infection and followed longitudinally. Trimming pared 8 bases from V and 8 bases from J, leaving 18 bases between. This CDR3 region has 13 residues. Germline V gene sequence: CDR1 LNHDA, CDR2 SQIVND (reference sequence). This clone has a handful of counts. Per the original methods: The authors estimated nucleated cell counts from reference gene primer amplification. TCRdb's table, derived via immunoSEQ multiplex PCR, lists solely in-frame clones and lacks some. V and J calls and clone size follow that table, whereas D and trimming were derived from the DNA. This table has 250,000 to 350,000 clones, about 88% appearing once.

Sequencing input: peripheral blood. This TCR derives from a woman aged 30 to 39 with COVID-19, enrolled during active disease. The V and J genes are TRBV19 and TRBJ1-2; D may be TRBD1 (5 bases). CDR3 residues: CASSPVPKGGYTF. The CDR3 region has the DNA TGTGCCAGTTCTCCTGTCCCTAAGGGGGGCTACACCTTC.